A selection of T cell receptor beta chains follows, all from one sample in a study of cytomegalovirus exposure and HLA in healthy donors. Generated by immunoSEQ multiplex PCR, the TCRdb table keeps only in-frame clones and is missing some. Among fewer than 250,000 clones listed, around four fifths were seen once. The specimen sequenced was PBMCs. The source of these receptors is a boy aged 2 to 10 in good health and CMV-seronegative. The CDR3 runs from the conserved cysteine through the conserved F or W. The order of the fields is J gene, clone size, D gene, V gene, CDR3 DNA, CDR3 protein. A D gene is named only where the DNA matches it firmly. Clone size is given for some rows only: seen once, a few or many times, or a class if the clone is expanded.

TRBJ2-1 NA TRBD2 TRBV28 TGTGCCAGCAGTCTCGGGACTAGCGGGTCCTTAAATGAGCAGTTCTTC CASSLGTSGSLNEQFF
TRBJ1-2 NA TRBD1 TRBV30 TGTGCCTGGGGGACAGGGAGGGTGGCCAACTATGGCTACACCTTC CAWGTGRVANYGYTF
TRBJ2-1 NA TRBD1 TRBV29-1 TGCAGCGTTGAAGGGACAGGGGCTGTGGATGAGCAGTTCTTC CSVEGTGAVDEQFF
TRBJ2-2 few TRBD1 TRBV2 TGTGCCAGCAGTGGACAGGGAACCGGGGAGCTGTTTTTT CASSGQGTGELFF
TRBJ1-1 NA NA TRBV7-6 TGTGCCAGCAGCTTAAGGGGCCTGAACACTGAAGCTTTCTTT CASSLRGLNTEAFF
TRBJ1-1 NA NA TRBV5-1 TGCGCCAGCAGCTTGCACCCCGGCGGCGGCACTGAAGCTTTCTTT CASSLHPGGGTEAFF
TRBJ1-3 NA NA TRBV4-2 TGTGCCAGCAGCCAAGAATTTCGGGATTCCGGAAACACCATATATTTT CASSQEFRDSGNTIYF
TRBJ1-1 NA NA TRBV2 TGTGCCAGCACTGAGGACAGTCTGGCTTTCTTT CASTEDSLAFF
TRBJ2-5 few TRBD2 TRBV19 TGTGCCAGTAGTCGGCTAGCGGACCAAGAGACCCAGTACTTC CASSRLADQETQYF
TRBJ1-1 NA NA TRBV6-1 TGTGCCAGCATTCGGCCGGGGGGATTCAACACTGAAGCTTTCTTT CASIRPGGFNTEAFF
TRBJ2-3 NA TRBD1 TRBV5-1 TGCGCCAGCAGCGGGACAGGGGAGCACGTGCTAGGCACAGATACGCAGTATTTT CASSGTGEHVLGTDTQYF
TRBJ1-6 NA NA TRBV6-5 TGTGCCAGCAGAGGAGGATCACCCCTCCACTTT CASRGGSPLHF
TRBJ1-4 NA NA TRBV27 TGTGCCAGCAGTTTTGGGGCAGGGTGGAGTGAAAAACTGTTTTTT CASSFGAGWSEKLFF
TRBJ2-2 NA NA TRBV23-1 TGCGCCAGCAGTCAATCTCTATATGGCACCGGGGAGCTGTTTTTT CASSQSLYGTGELFF
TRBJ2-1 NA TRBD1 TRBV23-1 TGCGCCAGCAGTGGCTTCTTCGGGACAGGGGAATACAATGAGCAGTTCTTC CASSGFFGTGEYNEQFF
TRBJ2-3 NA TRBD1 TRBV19 TGTGCCAGTAGTAGGGGGACAGGGCGAAGCACAGATACGCAGTATTTT CASSRGTGRSTDTQYF
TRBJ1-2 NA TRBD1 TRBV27 TGTGCCAGCAGTATGGGACAGGGCTATGGCTACACCTTC CASSMGQGYGYTF
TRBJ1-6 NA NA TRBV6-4 TGTGCCAGCAGGGGGCAGTGGTCTAATTCACCCCTCCACTTT CASRGQWSNSPLHF
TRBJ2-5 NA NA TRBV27 TGTGCCAGCAGCCTAAGGGCGGGAGAGACCCAGTACTTC CASSLRAGETQYF
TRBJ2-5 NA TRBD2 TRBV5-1 TGCGCCAGCAGCCGGCTGCCGGGACTAGCGGGAGTAATGTCCCCAGAGACCCAGTACTTC CASSRLPGLAGVMSPETQYF
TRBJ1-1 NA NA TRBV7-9 TGTTCCAGCAGCTTAGGGCAGGGTGAAGCTTTCTTT CSSSLGQGEAFF
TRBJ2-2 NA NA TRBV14 TGTGCCAGCAGCCCTCAACCTACCACCGGGGAGCTGTTTTTT CASSPQPTTGELFF
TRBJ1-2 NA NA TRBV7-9 TGTGCCAGCAGCTTAGCGTCGACAGTCTACTATGGCTACACCTTC CASSLASTVYYGYTF
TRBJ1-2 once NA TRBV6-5 TGTGCCAGCAGTCCAGGGCGAGGAGGCTACACCTTC CASSPGRGGYTF
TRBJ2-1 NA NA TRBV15 TGTGCCACCGGTCTTAGCTCCTACAATGAGCAGTTCTTC CATGLSSYNEQFF
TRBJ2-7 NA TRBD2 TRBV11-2 TGTGCCAGCAGCCCCGTAGCGGGGTATGCCTCCTACGAGCAGTACTTC CASSPVAGYASYEQYF
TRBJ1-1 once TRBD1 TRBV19 TGTGCCAGTAGTTTATCCCTTGGGACAGCTGAAGCTTTCTTT CASSLSLGTAEAFF
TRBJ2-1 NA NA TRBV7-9 TGTGCCAGCAGCTTAGAGAGCAATGAGCAGTTCTTC CASSLESNEQFF
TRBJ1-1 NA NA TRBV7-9 TGTGCCAGCAGCTTAACAACCGGGGGGGACGGGACGAACACTGAAGCTTTCTTT CASSLTTGGDGTNTEAFF
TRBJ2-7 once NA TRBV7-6 TGTGCCAGCAGCTTAGCCGGGTTCTCCTACGAGCAGTACTTC CASSLAGFSYEQYF
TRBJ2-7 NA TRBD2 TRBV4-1 TGCGCCAGCAGCCAAGATATAGGACTAGCTACCTACGAGCAGTACTTC CASSQDIGLATYEQYF
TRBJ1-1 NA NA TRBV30 TGTGCCTGGAGTGTACTCAGGATGAACACTGAAGCTTTCTTT CAWSVLRMNTEAFF
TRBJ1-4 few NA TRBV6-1 TGTGCCAGCAGCTCAGGGATTTCAGCTAATGAAAAACTGTTTTTT CASSSGISANEKLFF
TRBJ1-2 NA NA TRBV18 TGTGCCAGCTCACAGGGGCCGACAGTCGAGGGCTACACCTTC CASSQGPTVEGYTF
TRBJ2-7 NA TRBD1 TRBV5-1 TGCGCCAGCAGCCTTCGACAGGGAGCTCAAGCCGAGCAGTACTTC CASSLRQGAQAEQYF
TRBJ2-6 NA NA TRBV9 TGTGCCAGCAGCCCGGGGAGGGGGGGCGTGGTTTCTGGGGCCAACGTCCTGACTTTC CASSPGRGGVVSGANVLTF
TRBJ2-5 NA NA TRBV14 TGTGCCAGCAGCCCCTCCCGGGTACAAGAGACCCAGTACTTC CASSPSRVQETQYF
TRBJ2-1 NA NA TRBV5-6 TGTGCCAGCAGCCCAGGACAGAGCTCCTACAATGAGCAGTTCTTC CASSPGQSSYNEQFF
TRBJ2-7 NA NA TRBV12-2 TGTGCAAGTCGCTCAGATCTGAGAATAGCTCCCCCCTACGAGCAGTACTTC CASRSDLRIAPPYEQYF
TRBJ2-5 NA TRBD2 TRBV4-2 TGTGCCAGCAGCCAAGCTCTAGCGGGAGAGGACGAGACCCAGTACTTC CASSQALAGEDETQYF
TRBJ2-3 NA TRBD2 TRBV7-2 TGTGCCAGCAGTAAAATCTCAGCGGGAGCCACAGATACGCAGTATTTT CASSKISAGATDTQYF
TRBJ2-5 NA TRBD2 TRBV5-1 TGCGCCAGCAGCTTGAGAGCGGGGGGATCAACAGAGACCCAGTACTTC CASSLRAGGSTETQYF
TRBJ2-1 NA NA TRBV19 TGTGCCAGTAGTATGCCCGGGGATAATGAGCAGTTCTTC CASSMPGDNEQFF
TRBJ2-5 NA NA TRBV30 TGTGCCTGGACCCTACGGGGGAAGGAAGAGACCCAGTACTTC CAWTLRGKEETQYF
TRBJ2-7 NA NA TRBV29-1 TGCAGCGTCTTAGCTTACGAGCAGTACTTC CSVLAYEQYF
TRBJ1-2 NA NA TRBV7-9 TGTGCCAGCCTCCCACTGGGGGCGGCAAGCTATGGCTACACCTTC CASLPLGAASYGYTF
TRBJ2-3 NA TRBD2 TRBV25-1 TGTGCCAGCAGTGATACCTGGACTAGCGGGAGGACAGATACGCAGTATTTT CASSDTWTSGRTDTQYF
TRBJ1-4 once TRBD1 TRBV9 TGTGCCAGCAGCGCCGGGGGACAGTGGGATGAAAAACTGTTTTTT CASSAGGQWDEKLFF